This TCR beta chain was sequenced for a study of T cells in women clearing cervical HPV infection. Overall study context: Donors had HPV16-related CIN3 or worse; 2 had invasive cancer. Whole-study findings and limits: Richness differences could reflect unmeasured T-cell content per sample. Cases and controls were distinguished at AUC around 0.87 by richness and V genes.

The CDR3 has 13 amino acids. Germline V gene sequence: CDR1 SGDLS, CDR2 YYNGEE. Trimming took 5 bases from V and 5 from J, leaving 13 bases between them. Genomic DNA, averaging about 1,200 ng per sample, yielded TCR beta CDR3 via immunoSEQ. Profiled with immunoSEQ multiplex PCR; TCRdb holds only in-frame clones, not every one. The listing contains more than 40,000 clones. On this clone itself: Its antigen remains unidentified. From the germline J gene comes the end of the CDR3, since the read stops 3 residues before it.

The source material was blood buffy coat. This TCR was recovered from a woman aged 18-70 years with a cervical HPV16 infection that either progressed to CIN3+ or cleared (not recorded which). The V gene is TRBV9, the J gene TRBJ2-5; perhaps D is TRBD1 or TRBD2 (5 bases each). The CDR3 reads CASSPEGRETQYF. The part of the CDR3 DNA that was read is TGTGCCAGCAGTCCAGAGGGGCGGGAGACC.